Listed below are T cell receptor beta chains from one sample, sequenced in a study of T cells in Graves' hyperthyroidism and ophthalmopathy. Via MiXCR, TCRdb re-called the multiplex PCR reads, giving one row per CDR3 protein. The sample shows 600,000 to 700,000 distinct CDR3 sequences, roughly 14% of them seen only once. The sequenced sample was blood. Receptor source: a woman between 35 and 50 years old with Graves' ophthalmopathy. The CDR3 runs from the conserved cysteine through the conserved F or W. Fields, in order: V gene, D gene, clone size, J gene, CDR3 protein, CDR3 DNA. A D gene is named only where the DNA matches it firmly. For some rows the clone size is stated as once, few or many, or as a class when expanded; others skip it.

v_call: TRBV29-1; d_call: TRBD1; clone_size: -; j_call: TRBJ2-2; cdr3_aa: CSVESGQGVGTGELFF; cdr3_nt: TGCAGCGTTGAATCTGGACAGGGAGTCGGAACCGGGGAGCTGTTTTTT
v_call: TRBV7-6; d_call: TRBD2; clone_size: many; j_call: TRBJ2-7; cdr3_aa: CASSLVASGGHEFYEQYF; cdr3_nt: TGTGCCAGCAGCTTAGTGGCTAGCGGGGGTCATGAGTTCTACGAGCAGTACTTC
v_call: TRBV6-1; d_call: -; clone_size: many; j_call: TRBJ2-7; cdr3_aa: CASRSPDYEQYF; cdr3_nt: TGTGCCAGCAGATCCCCCGACTACGAGCAGTACTTC
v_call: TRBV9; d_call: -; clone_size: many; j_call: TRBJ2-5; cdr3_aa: CASSPMSGLETQYF; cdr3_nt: TGTGCCAGCAGCCCCATGTCGGGGCTGGAGACCCAGTACTTC
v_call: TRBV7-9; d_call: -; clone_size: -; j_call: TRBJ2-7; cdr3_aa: CASNRHGFYYEQYF; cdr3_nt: TGTGCCAGCAACCGACACGGGTTCTACTACGAGCAGTACTTC
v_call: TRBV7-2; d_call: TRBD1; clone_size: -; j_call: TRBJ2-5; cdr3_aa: CASSFDASQQGAGKTQYF; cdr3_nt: TGTGCCAGCAGCTTCGACGCAAGCCAACAGGGGGCTGGGAAGACCCAGTACTTC
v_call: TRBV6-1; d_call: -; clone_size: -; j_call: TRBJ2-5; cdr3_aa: CASSPLDGETQYF; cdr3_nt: TGTGCCAGCAGTCCCTTAGATGGGGAGACCCAGTACTTC
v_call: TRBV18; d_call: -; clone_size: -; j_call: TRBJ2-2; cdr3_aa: CASSPPPLAPNTGELFF; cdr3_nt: TGTGCCAGCTCACCACCGCCGCTAGCTCCGAACACCGGGGAGCTGTTTTTT
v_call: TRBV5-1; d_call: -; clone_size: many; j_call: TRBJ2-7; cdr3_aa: CASSLGWTNQVDYEQYF; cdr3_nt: TGCGCCAGCAGCTTGGGTTGGACGAATCAAGTTGACTACGAGCAGTACTTC
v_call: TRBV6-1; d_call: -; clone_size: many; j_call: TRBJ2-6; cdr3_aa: CASSEARGDDSGANVLTF; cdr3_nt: TGTGCCAGCAGTGAAGCGCGAGGGGACGACTCTGGGGCCAACGTCCTGACTTTC
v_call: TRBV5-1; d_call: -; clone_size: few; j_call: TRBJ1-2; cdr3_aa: CASSARTDSYGYTF; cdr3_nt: TGCGCCAGCAGCGCAAGGACAGACTCCTATGGCTACACCTTC
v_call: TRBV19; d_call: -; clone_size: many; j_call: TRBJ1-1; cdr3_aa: CASSRDSPNTEAFF; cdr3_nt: TGTGCCAGTAGCCGGGACTCACCTAACACTGAAGCTTTCTTT
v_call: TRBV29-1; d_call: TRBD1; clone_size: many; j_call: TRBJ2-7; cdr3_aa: CSFHRGNRDEQYF; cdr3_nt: TGCAGTTTCCACAGGGGGAACAGGGACGAGCAGTACTTC
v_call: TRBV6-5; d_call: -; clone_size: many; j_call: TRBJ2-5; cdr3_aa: CASSYAGTRETQYF; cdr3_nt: TGTGCCAGCAGTTACGCCGGGACACGGGAGACCCAGTACTTC
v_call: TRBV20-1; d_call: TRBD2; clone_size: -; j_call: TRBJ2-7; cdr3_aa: CSASTGASRSGTNSYEQYF; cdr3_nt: TGCAGTGCTAGCACCGGGGCCTCGCGGAGCGGGACCAACTCCTACGAGCAGTACTTC
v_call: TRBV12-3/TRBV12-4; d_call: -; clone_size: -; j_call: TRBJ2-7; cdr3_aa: CASTFPMGLPHEQYF; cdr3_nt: TGTGCCAGCACCTTTCCCATGGGCTTGCCCCACGAGCAGTACTTC
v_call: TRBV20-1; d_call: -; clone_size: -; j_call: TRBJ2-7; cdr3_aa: CSATSFYEQYF; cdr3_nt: TGCAGTGCTACTAGCTTCTACGAGCAGTACTTC
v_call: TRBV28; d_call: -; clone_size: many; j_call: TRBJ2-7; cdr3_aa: CASSFRDTSYEQYF; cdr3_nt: TGTGCCAGCAGTTTCCGGGACACTTCCTACGAGCAGTACTTC
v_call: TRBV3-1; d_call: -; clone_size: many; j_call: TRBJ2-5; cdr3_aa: CASSFRTGQETQYF; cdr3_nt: TGTGCCAGCAGCTTTCGGACTGGCCAAGAGACCCAGTACTTC
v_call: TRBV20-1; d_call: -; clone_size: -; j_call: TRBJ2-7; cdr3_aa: CSARGFGEQYF; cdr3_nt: TGCAGTGCTAGAGGCTTTGGCGAGCAGTACTTC
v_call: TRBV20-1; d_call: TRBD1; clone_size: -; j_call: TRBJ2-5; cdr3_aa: CSAKPGQGHETQYF; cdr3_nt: TGCAGTGCTAAGCCGGGACAGGGTCATGAGACCCAGTACTTC
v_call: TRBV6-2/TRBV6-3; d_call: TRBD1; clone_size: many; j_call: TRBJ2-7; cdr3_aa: CASSYLGQTYEQYF; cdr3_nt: TGTGCCAGCAGTTACTTGGGACAGACCTACGAGCAGTACTTC
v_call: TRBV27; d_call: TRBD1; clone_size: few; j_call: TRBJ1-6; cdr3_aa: CASSPRDRGLLSPLHF; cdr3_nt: TGTGCCAGCAGTCCCCGGGACAGGGGGCTCCTTTCACCCCTCCACTTT
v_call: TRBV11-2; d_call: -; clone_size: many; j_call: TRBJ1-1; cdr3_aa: CASSLDGTDKGPEAFF; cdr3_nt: TGTGCCAGCAGCCTAGACGGTACGGACAAGGGCCCTGAAGCTTTCTTT
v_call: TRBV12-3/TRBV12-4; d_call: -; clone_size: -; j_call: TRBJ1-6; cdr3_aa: CASTLFQGSNSPLHF; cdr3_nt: TGTGCCAGCACCTTATTCCAGGGGTCTAATTCACCCCTCCACTTT
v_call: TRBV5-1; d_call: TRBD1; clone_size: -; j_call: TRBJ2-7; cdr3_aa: CASSGTGASYEQYF; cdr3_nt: TGCGCCAGCTCCGGGACAGGGGCGTCCTACGAGCAGTACTTC
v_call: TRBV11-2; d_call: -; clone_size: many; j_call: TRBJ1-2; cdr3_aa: CASSLEGAGYTF; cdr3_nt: TGTGCCAGCAGCTTAGAAGGGGCTGGCTACACCTTC
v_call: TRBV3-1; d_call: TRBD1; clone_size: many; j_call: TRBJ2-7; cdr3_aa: CASTDRGVKQYF; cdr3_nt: TGTGCCAGCACCGACAGGGGGGTTAAGCAGTACTTC
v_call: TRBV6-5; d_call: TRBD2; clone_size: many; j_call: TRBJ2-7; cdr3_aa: CASSFGPSGSYEQYF; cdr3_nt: TGTGCCAGCAGCTTCGGGCCGAGCGGGAGCTACGAGCAGTACTTC
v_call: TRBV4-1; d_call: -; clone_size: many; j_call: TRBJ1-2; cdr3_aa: CASSQVWSNGYTF; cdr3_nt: TGCGCCAGCAGCCAAGTGTGGTCGAATGGCTACACCTTC
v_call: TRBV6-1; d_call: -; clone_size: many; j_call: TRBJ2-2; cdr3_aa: CASSGDYTGELFF; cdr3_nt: TGTGCCAGCAGTGGGGACTACACCGGGGAGCTGTTTTTT
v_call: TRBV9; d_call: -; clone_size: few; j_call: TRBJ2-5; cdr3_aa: CASSGDWAVTTQETQYF; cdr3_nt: TGTGCCAGCAGCGGGGACTGGGCAGTAACGACACAAGAGACCCAGTACTTC
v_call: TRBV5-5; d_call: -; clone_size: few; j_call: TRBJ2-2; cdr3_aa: CASSLMGWGTGELFF; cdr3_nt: TGTGCCAGCAGCTTGATGGGCTGGGGGACCGGGGAGCTGTTTTTT
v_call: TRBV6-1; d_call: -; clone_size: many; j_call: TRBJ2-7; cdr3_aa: CASSERGEITYEQYF; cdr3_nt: TGTGCCAGCAGTGAAAGAGGGGAGATCACCTACGAGCAGTACTTC
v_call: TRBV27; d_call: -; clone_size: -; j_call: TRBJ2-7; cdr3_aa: CASSGRDRSAYEQYF; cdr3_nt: TGTGCCAGCAGTGGGAGGGACAGGAGCGCCTACGAGCAGTACTTC
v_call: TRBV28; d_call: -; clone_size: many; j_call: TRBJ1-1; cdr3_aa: CASSFRTSGGTEAFF; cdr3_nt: TGTGCCAGCAGTTTCCGGACAAGCGGCGGCACTGAAGCTTTCTTT
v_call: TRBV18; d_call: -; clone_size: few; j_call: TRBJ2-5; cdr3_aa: CASSPDPGHSQETQYF; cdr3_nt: TGTGCCAGCTCACCCGACCCGGGACATTCCCAAGAGACCCAGTACTTC
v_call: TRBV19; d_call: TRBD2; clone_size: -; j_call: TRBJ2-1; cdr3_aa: CASRASGSGNEQFF; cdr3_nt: TGTGCCAGTAGGGCTAGCGGGTCAGGCAATGAGCAGTTCTTC
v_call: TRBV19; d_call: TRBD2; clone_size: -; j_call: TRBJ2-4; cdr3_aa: CASSVTKREGNIQYF; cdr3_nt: TGTGCCAGTAGTGTCACGAAGCGGGAGGGAAACATTCAGTACTTC
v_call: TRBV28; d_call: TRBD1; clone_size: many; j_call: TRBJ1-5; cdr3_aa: CASSPTPRRDRANQPQHF; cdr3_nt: TGTGCCAGCAGTCCCACACCCCGCCGGGACAGGGCAAATCAGCCCCAGCATTTT